The 27 T cell receptor beta chains reported below all come from one sample, sequenced in a study of blood T cell repertoires in COVID-19 (dated by TCRdb to the early 2020s). Preparation of the library involved the immunoSEQ multiplex PCR assay. In its TCRdb copy, this immuneACCESS table keeps in-frame sequences only and misses some clones. Where compared with another copy, unresolved V genes explain less than half of these, and the others have no known cause. In all, the sample holds around 79,000 clones, and around 89% of those were seen once. The ten biggest clones cover 14% of the sample. Sequences were obtained from peripheral blood. The receptors come from a man in his sixties or seventies with active or convalescent COVID-19.

This clone was observed a single time. This chain uses TRBV6-5 with TRBJ1-6; 8 bases align to TRBD1. The V and J ends lost 6 bases and 8 bases, in that order; junction bases with no gene match: 3. The CDR3 has 13 amino acids. CDR1 MNHEY and CDR2 SVGAGI come from the germline V gene. The CDR3 region is CASSGQGYSPLHF. Here the CDR3 DNA reads TGTGCCAGCAGCGGACAGGGTTATTCACCCCTCCACTTT.

This chain connects TRBV6-5 to TRBJ2-7; 8 bases align to TRBD2. Trimming took 5 bases from V and 2 from J; bases not matched to a gene: 5. The germline V gene encodes CDR1 MNHEY and CDR2 SVGAGI. The CDR3 has 14 amino acids. The CDR3 protein is CASSLAGVTYEQYF. The CDR3 DNA reads as TGTGCCAGCAGTCTAGCGGGCGTTACCTACGAGCAGTACTTC.

This sequence joins TRBV27 and TRBJ2-3, with 10 bases fitting TRBD2. CDR1 is MNHEY, CDR2 SMNVEV, per germline (reference sequence). V lost 4 bases, J lost 9 bases, and 13 bases stayed unmatched. The CDR3 extends over 16 amino acids. As DNA, the CDR3 is TGTGCCAGCAGTTCGACTAGCGGGCAAAGAGGGGTAACGCAGTATTTT. Its translation is CASSSTSGQRGVTQYF.

The V call is TRBV6-1, the J call TRBJ1-6, with D perhaps matching TRBD1 (5 bases). The CDR3 extends over 16 amino acids. The V end was cut by 2 bases, the J end by 9 bases, with 17 bases between. Germline V gene lookup returns CDR1 MNHNS and CDR2 SASEGT. The CDR3 protein is CASSEIGGGGRSPLHF. The CDR3 bases are TGTGCCAGCAGTGAAATAGGTGGGGGAGGGCGTTCACCCCTCCACTTT.

The chain couples TRBV6-6 to TRBJ2-1, with a possible D match to TRBD2 (6 bases). The CDR3 has 15 amino acids. Germline CDR1 MNHNY, CDR2 SVGAGI (reference sequence). The V gene lost 7 bases and the J gene lost 5 bases, with 18 bases spanning the gap. Written as DNA, the CDR3 is TGTGCCAGCATAAGCGGGTGGGCCACAAACAATGAGCAGTTCTTC. Protein: CASISGWATNNEQFF.

The chain combines TRBV28 with TRBJ1-6, with D tentatively TRBD1 (6 bases). Trimming cost V 1 base and J 6 bases, with 10 bases left between them. This CDR3 has 15 residues. CDR1 is MDHEN and CDR2 is SYDVKM in the germline V gene. The CDR3 DNA is TGTGCCAGCAGTTTATACAGGGCTAGTAATTCACCCCTCCACTTT. Protein: CASSLYRASNSPLHF. Full variable domain (outside the CDR3, taken from reference TRBV28 and TRBJ1-6): DVKVTQSSRYLVKRTGEKVFLECVQDMDHENMFWYRQDPGLGLRLIYFSYDVKMKEKGDIPEGYSVSREKKERFSLILESASTNQTSMYLCASSLYRASNSPLHFGNGTRLTVT.

The V and J genes are TRBV11-3 and TRBJ1-1; possible D gene TRBD1, 5 bases. Germline assignment: CDR1 SGHNT and CDR2 YENEEA. The CDR3 runs 16 residues. V gave up 4 bases and J gave up 1 base, with 16 bases separating them. CDR3 bases: TGTGCCAGCAGCTCCGGAGGGTCCGGACAGAACACTGAAGCTTTCTTT. Amino acids: CASSSGGSGQNTEAFF. The complete variable domain, with remaining parts taken from reference TRBV11-3 and TRBJ1-1, reads EAGVVQSPRYKIIEKKQPVAFWCNPISGHNTLYWYLQNLGQGPELLIRYENEEAVDDSQLPKDRFSAERLKGVDSTLKIQPAELGDSAVYLCASSSGGSGQNTEAFFGQGTRLTVV.

Only a few counts were recorded for this clone. The rearrangement links TRBV7-9 to TRBJ2-2; D is possibly TRBD1 (6 bases). This CDR3 comprises 14 residues. V was trimmed by 4 bases and J by 6 bases, leaving 12 bases between them. The germline V gene encodes CDR1 SEHNR and CDR2 FQNEAQ (reference sequence). DNA of the CDR3: TGTGCCAGCAGCTCCTACAGGGACCCCGGGGAGCTGTTTTTT. Encoded protein: CASSSYRDPGELFF.

The chain is built from TRBV7-9 and TRBJ2-1, with a possible D match to TRBD2 (7 bases). The V end lost 5 bases, the J end lost 4 bases, and 15 bases lay between the germline ends. This CDR3 comprises 15 residues. The germline V gene encodes CDR1 SEHNR and CDR2 FQNEAQ (reference sequence). In DNA form, the CDR3 reads TGTGCCAGCAGCCGGGGGGCAGTATCATACAATGAGCAGTTCTTC. This sequence encodes CASSRGAVSYNEQFF.

The V call is TRBV14, the J call TRBJ2-5; 8 nucleotides match TRBD1. The CDR3 has 15 amino acids. CDR1 is SGHDN, CDR2 FVKESK, per germline. V gave up 3 bases and J gave up 3 bases; unmatched junction bases: 6. The CDR3 reads CASSHRTGTKETQYF. The CDR3 DNA is TGTGCCAGCAGCCACAGGACAGGGACGAAAGAGACCCAGTACTTC.

This chain links TRBV25-1 with TRBJ2-5; 8 bases line up with TRBD1. The CDR3 is 17 residues long. Germline V gives CDR1 MGHDK, CDR2 SYGVNS. The ends lost 2 bases at V and 5 bases at J; junction bases unmatched: 13. The CDR3 loop reads CASSEGWRHRGDETQYF. Here the CDR3 DNA reads TGTGCCAGCAGTGAAGGATGGCGGCACAGGGGGGACGAGACCCAGTACTTC.

This chain joins TRBV3-1 (or the pseudogene TRBV3-2) and TRBJ2-7; TRBD2 aligns across 10 bases. Germline CDR1 and CDR2: LGHDT and YNNKEL (reference sequence). The CDR3 runs to 14 residues. The trim removed 1 base at V and 3 bases at J, leaving 0 bases unmatched. CDR3 amino acids: CASSQGTSGYEQYF. The CDR3 DNA is TGTGCCAGCAGCCAAGGGACTAGCGGCTACGAGCAGTACTTC.

J is TRBJ1-4 and V is TRBV6-6, with D perhaps matching TRBD1 (6 bases). Germline-derived CDR1 and CDR2 are MNHNY and SVGAGI (reference sequence). The CDR3 loop spans 16 amino acids. Trimming left V 2 bases short and J 3 bases short, with 13 bases between. In DNA form, the CDR3 reads TGTGCCAGCAGTTACGGATGGGGGCCGGCTAATGAAAAACTGTTTTTT. Translation gives CASSYGWGPANEKLFF.

The DNA of the CDR3 is TGCGCCAGCAGCCAAGATCACGGGGGGACTGGAAACACCATATATTTT. It yields the protein CASSQDHGGTGNTIYF. V usage is TRBV4-1 and J usage is TRBJ1-3; possibly TRBD1 for D (5 bases). CDR1 and CDR2 (germline): MGHRA, YSYEKL. The CDR3 has 16 residues. Trimming removed 0 bases from V and 2 bases from J, with 11 bases in between.

The CDR3 nucleotides are TGTGCCAGCAGCTTGACGGCGGACAGGTCTAACTATGGCTACACCTTC. This gives the protein CASSLTADRSNYGYTF. V usage is TRBV7-3 and J usage is TRBJ1-2, with TRBD1 matching over 7 bases. The CDR3 covers 16 residues. Per germline, CDR1 SGHTA and CDR2 FQGTGA. V shed 3 bases, J shed 0 bases, and the junction held 7 bases outside the gene matches. The full variable domain, rest sourced from reference TRBV7-3 and TRBJ1-2, is GAGVSQTPSNKVTEKGKYVELRCDPISGHTALYWYRQSLGQGPEFLIYFQGTGAADDSGLPNDRFFAVRPEGSVSTLKIQRTERGDSAVYLCASSLTADRSNYGYTFGSGTRLTVV.

This chain links TRBV3-1 (or the pseudogene TRBV3-2) with TRBJ1-1, with D unresolved. This CDR3 spans 14 amino acids. The V and J ends lost 1 base and 4 bases respectively, with 10 bases between them. Germline V gene sequence: CDR1 LGHDT, CDR2 YNNKEL (reference sequence). The CDR3 DNA follows: TGTGCCAGCAGCCAAGGGGCCGCGGGCACTGAAGCTTTCTTT. Amino acids: CASSQGAAGTEAFF.

The chain recombines TRBV5-1 with TRBJ2-2, with D possibly being TRBD2 (6 bases). The ends were cut back, 4 bases at V and 4 bases at J, with 23 bases in the middle. The CDR3 has 18 residues. Germline CDR1 reads SGHRS; CDR2 reads YFSETQ. The CDR3 bases are TGCGCCAGCAGCCCGACCCGATGGAGGGTCGGAAGCACCGGGGAGCTGTTTTTT. Encoded protein: CASSPTRWRVGSTGELFF.

This clone was counted between two and nine times. This sequence joins TRBV5-1 and TRBJ1-5; 7 bases are a match to TRBD1. CDR3 length: 14 residues. Germline values: CDR1 SGHRS, CDR2 YFSETQ. V lost 2 bases and J lost 5; bases outside the gene matches: 4. The CDR3, as DNA: TGCGCCAGCAGCTTTACAGGGGAAGATCAGCCCCAGCATTTT. It codes for CASSFTGEDQPQHF.

This clone was observed a single time. The chain recombines TRBV7-3 with TRBJ1-6; D gene uncertain. CDR1 is SGHTA, CDR2 FQGTGA, per germline. The CDR3 runs to 15 residues. With 6 bases removed from V and 7 bases from J, the gap between germline ends came to 16 bases. The DNA of the CDR3 is TGTGCCAGCAGTATGATGGCCCCCCCCAATTCACCCCTCCACTTT. Encoded protein: CASSMMAPPNSPLHF.

The V gene is TRBV2, the J gene TRBJ1-2; the D gene is possibly TRBD1 (5 bases). V was trimmed by 5 bases and J by 2 bases, leaving 9 bases between them. Germline CDR1 is SNHLY and CDR2 is FYNNEI. The CDR3 consists of 13 residues. CDR3 bases: TGTGCCAGCAGTCAGGACATCAACTATGGCTACACCTTC. It codes for CASSQDINYGYTF.

The J gene is TRBJ1-2, the V gene TRBV19; TRBD1 matches 7 bases. The CDR3 runs 13 residues. The V and J ends lost 9 bases and 9 bases, in that order; junction bases with no gene match: 13. Germline V CDR1 and CDR2: LNHDA, SQIVND (reference sequence). The CDR3 region has the DNA TGTGCCAGCAGACATGACAGGGCTGCAAGCTACACCTTC. As protein: CASRHDRAASYTF.

V gene TRBV7-3 combines with J gene TRBJ2-3, with 16 bases identical to TRBD2. The length of the CDR3 is 16 residues. With V trimmed by 3 bases and J by 5 bases, 2 bases remained unmatched. The V gene's germline CDR1 is SGHTA and CDR2 FQGTGA. Here the CDR3 DNA reads TGTGCCAGCAGCTTGGGACTAGCGGGAGGGCTAGATACGCAGTATTTT. Protein sequence: CASSLGLAGGLDTQYF.

V and J are TRBV24-1 and TRBJ2-5, with 7 bases identical to TRBD1. Looked up from germline, CDR1 is KGHDR and CDR2 is SFDVKD. The length of the CDR3 is 15 residues. V dropped 4 bases and J dropped 1; count of bases not matched to a gene: 5. CDR3 amino acids: CATSENEGAQETQYF. The CDR3 DNA is TGTGCCACCAGTGAAAACGAGGGGGCCCAAGAGACCCAGTACTTC.

J is TRBJ1-1 and V is TRBV10-1; perhaps TRBD1 as D (6 bases). With 7 bases removed from V and 5 bases from J, the gap between germline ends came to 26 bases. CDR3 length: 17 residues. Germline V CDR1 and CDR2: WNHNN, SYGVQD (reference sequence). For the CDR3, the DNA is TGCGCCAGCATGTCGGAAACGGACAGCCAGGCGGAGACTGAAGCTTTCTTT. Protein product: CASMSETDSQAETEAFF.

The V call is TRBV6-5, the J call TRBJ2-7; 14 bases fit TRBD2. The CDR3 is 13 amino acids. Trimming took 10 bases from V and 5 from J; bases not matched to a gene: 4. From germline, CDR1 is MNHEY and CDR2 SVGAGI. Here the CDR3 DNA reads TGTGCCATTAGACTAGCGGGAGGGAACGAGCAGTACTTC. This translates into CAIRLAGGNEQYF.

The J gene is TRBJ2-2, the V gene TRBV6-5; D is possibly TRBD2 (5 bases). The CDR3 runs 15 residues. Deletions cut 3 bases from V and 2 bases from J, with 10 bases between. Germline CDR1 MNHEY, CDR2 SVGAGI. The DNA of the CDR3 is TGTGCCAGCAGTTATGCCGGGATTAACACCGGGGAGCTGTTTTTT. Translation gives CASSYAGINTGELFF.

V and J are TRBV15 and TRBJ2-7, with 9 bases that match TRBD2. The CDR3 spans 13 residues. Trimming took 7 bases from V and 0 from J; bases not matched to a gene: 1. Germline assignment: CDR1 LNHNV and CDR2 YYDKDF (reference sequence). The CDR3 spells CATKTSGSYEQYF. CDR3 sequence (DNA): TGTGCCACCAAGACTAGCGGCTCCTACGAGCAGTACTTC.